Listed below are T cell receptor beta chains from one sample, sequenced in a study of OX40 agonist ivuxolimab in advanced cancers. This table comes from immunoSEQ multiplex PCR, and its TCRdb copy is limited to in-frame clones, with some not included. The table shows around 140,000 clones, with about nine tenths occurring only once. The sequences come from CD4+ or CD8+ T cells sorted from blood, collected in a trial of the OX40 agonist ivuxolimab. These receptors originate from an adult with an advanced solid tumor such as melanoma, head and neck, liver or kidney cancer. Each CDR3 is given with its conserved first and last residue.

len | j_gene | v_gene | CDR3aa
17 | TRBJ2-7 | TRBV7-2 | CASSLASTGHYSYEQYF
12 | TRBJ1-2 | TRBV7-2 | CASSLASHGYTF
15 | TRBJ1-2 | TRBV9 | CASSVGAGRAEGYTF
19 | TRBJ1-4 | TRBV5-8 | CASSLPGTGGPATNEKLFF
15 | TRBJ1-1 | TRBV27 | CASSTYPTGRTEAFF
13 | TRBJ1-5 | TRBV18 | CASSPGNNQPQHF
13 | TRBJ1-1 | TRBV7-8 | CASSPQAWAEAFF
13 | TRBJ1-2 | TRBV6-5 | CASSARQGQGYTF
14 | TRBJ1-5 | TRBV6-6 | CASSYPGLSQPQHF
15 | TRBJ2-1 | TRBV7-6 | CASSIWTSPSNEQFF
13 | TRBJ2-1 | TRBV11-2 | CASSLATGTGQFF
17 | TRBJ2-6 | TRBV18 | CASSPPNQGSGSNVLTF
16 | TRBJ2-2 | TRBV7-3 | CASSSADRANTGELFF
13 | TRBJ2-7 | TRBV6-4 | CASSEIQGYEQYF
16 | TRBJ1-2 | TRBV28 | CASRFNSFREDYGYTF
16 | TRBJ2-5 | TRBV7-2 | CASSLPRGSLQETQYF
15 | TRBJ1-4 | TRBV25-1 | CASSPEQGINEKLFF
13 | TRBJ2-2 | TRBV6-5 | CASSFTPAGELFF
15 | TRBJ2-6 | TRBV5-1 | CASSLAIPGANVLTF
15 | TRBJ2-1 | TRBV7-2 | CASSSGTRSYNEQFF
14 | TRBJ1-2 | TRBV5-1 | CASSLDGGYNGYTF